This is a list of T cell receptor beta chains from one sample in a study of T cell responses to AZD1222 COVID-19 vaccine. The data were produced by immunoSEQ multiplex PCR, yet TCRdb's version contains in-frame clones alone and is incomplete. The sample shows approximately 260,000 clones, 85% to 95% of them seen only once. Sequences were derived from peripheral blood, sampled on day 0 of AZD1222 vaccination. The receptors stem from an adult in good health. Both conserved end residues are part of each CDR3. D genes are given only for firm matches. Part of the rows lack a size; the others show once, few, many or a class for expanded clones.

V: TRBV7-8; size: .; J: TRBJ2-7; D: TRBD2; DNA: TGTGCCAGCAGCTTCCGCGGGAGGACGGACGAGCAGTACTTC; CDR3: CASSFRGRTDEQYF
V: TRBV2; size: .; J: TRBJ2-3; D: TRBD2; DNA: TGTGCCAGCAGTGTATTAGCGGGGGCAGATACGCAGTATTTT; CDR3: CASSVLAGADTQYF
V: TRBV28; size: .; J: TRBJ1-3; D: .; DNA: TGTGCCAGCAGTTTAGGGGGCCTGAGAAACACCATATATTTT; CDR3: CASSLGGLRNTIYF
V: TRBV18; size: .; J: TRBJ1-4; D: .; DNA: TGTGCCAGCTCACCACCTAACCGGGTCTTGGCGGGAGAAAAACTGTTTTTT; CDR3: CASSPPNRVLAGEKLFF
V: TRBV10-1; size: .; J: TRBJ1-6; D: .; DNA: TGCGCCAGCAGTGACGCGGGGGGGACTGGGGACTCACCCCTCCACTTT; CDR3: CASSDAGGTGDSPLHF
V: TRBV7-9; size: once; J: TRBJ1-6; D: .; DNA: TGTGCCAGCAGCTTAGGACCCTATAATTCACCCCTCCACTTT; CDR3: CASSLGPYNSPLHF
V: TRBV11-2; size: .; J: TRBJ2-1; D: .; DNA: TGTGCCAGCAGCTTAGCAGCCCTGGGGGGCAATGAGCAGTTCTTC; CDR3: CASSLAALGGNEQFF
V: TRBV19; size: .; J: TRBJ2-7; D: .; DNA: TGTGCCAGTCGTAGGACCGATAGCTCCTACGAGCAGTACTTC; CDR3: CASRRTDSSYEQYF
V: TRBV28; size: .; J: TRBJ1-3; D: .; DNA: TGTGCCAGCAGCCCCCGGGCAGGACCGGGGAACACCATATATTTT; CDR3: CASSPRAGPGNTIYF
V: TRBV5-8; size: .; J: TRBJ2-4; D: .; DNA: TGTGCCAGCAGCCGCCCGGGGGACCTAGCCAAAAACATTCAGTACTTC; CDR3: CASSRPGDLAKNIQYF
V: TRBV6-6; size: .; J: TRBJ1-2; D: .; DNA: TGTGCCAGCAGTTACTCGAACGGGATGGGGGGCTACACCTTC; CDR3: CASSYSNGMGGYTF
V: TRBV24-1; size: once; J: TRBJ2-2; D: .; DNA: TGTGCCACCGCCACGACAACGAGCGGGGAGCTGTTTTTT; CDR3: CATATTTSGELFF
V: TRBV7-7; size: .; J: TRBJ2-1; D: TRBD2; DNA: TGTGCCAGCAGCTTGGGACTAGCGGGAGAGAAGCAGTTCTTC; CDR3: CASSLGLAGEKQFF
V: TRBV15; size: .; J: TRBJ1-2; D: TRBD1; DNA: TGTGCCACCAGCAGAGACGGGACAGCTTTCTATGGCTACACCTTC; CDR3: CATSRDGTAFYGYTF
V: TRBV2; size: .; J: TRBJ1-4; D: .; DNA: TGTGCCAGCAGTGAAGCGCTTCTGGGTATGGATGAAAAACTGTTTTTT; CDR3: CASSEALLGMDEKLFF
V: TRBV6-5; size: .; J: TRBJ1-6; D: .; DNA: TGTGCCAGCAGTAAGGGGCAGGGAAGAGGGCCCCTCCACTTT; CDR3: CASSKGQGRGPLHF
V: TRBV6-2/TRBV6-3; size: .; J: TRBJ1-1; D: TRBD1; DNA: TGTGCCAGCAGTTGGGACAGGTTCAGGATGAACACTGAAGCTTTCTTT; CDR3: CASSWDRFRMNTEAFF
V: TRBV11-2; size: few; J: TRBJ1-1; D: TRBD1; DNA: TGTGCCAGCAGCTTAGAGTTGGGACAGAAAAGGACTGAAGCTTTCTTT; CDR3: CASSLELGQKRTEAFF
V: TRBV6-1; size: .; J: TRBJ2-3; D: .; DNA: TGTGCCAGCAGTGAAGCAGGGACAGATACGCAGTATTTT; CDR3: CASSEAGTDTQYF
V: TRBV4-2; size: .; J: TRBJ1-5; D: .; DNA: TGTGCCAGCAGCCAAGAATGGGGGAGCAATCAGCCCCAGCATTTT; CDR3: CASSQEWGSNQPQHF
V: TRBV5-6; size: .; J: TRBJ1-1; D: .; DNA: TGTGCCAGCAGCTTGGAGGGTAAGGACGATGAAGCTTTCTTT; CDR3: CASSLEGKDDEAFF
V: TRBV11-2; size: .; J: TRBJ2-1; D: TRBD2; DNA: TGTGCCAGCAGCCTAGGACTAGCGGGGGCCCAGTTCTTC; CDR3: CASSLGLAGAQFF
V: TRBV19; size: once; J: TRBJ2-3; D: .; DNA: TGTGCCAGTAGTATTCGGCGGGAAGTCATCACAGATACGCAGTATTTT; CDR3: CASSIRREVITDTQYF
V: TRBV9; size: .; J: TRBJ1-5; D: .; DNA: TGTGCCAGCAGCCCGAGTCTAGGCAATCAGCCCCAGCATTTT; CDR3: CASSPSLGNQPQHF
V: TRBV28; size: once; J: TRBJ1-1; D: .; DNA: TGTGCCAGCAGTTTATGGGGGGGAGATTTCACTGAAGCTTTCTTT; CDR3: CASSLWGGDFTEAFF
V: TRBV30; size: .; J: TRBJ1-4; D: TRBD1; DNA: TGTGCCTGGAGTGCGGGACAGGTGAATGAAAAACTGTTTTTT; CDR3: CAWSAGQVNEKLFF
V: TRBV29-1; size: .; J: TRBJ2-1; D: .; DNA: TGCAGCGTTGGGCTCGGATCCAATGAGCAGTTCTTC; CDR3: CSVGLGSNEQFF
V: TRBV11-1; size: .; J: TRBJ1-2; D: .; DNA: TGTGCCAGCAGCTTGGACGGCTATGGCTACACCTTC; CDR3: CASSLDGYGYTF
V: TRBV2; size: .; J: TRBJ2-7; D: TRBD1; DNA: TGTGCCAGCAGTGGGGGACAGGCACCCTACGAGCAGTACTTC; CDR3: CASSGGQAPYEQYF
V: TRBV28; size: few; J: TRBJ2-7; D: .; DNA: TGTGCCAGCAGCCTCACAGGAAACTACGAGCAGTACTTC; CDR3: CASSLTGNYEQYF
V: TRBV2; size: .; J: TRBJ1-5; D: .; DNA: TGTGCCAGCACGAGAGACAATTACAATCAGCCCCAGCATTTT; CDR3: CASTRDNYNQPQHF
V: TRBV5-4; size: .; J: TRBJ1-2; D: .; DNA: TGTGCCAGCTACCGGCCGGGAAGCCCCCTCTATGGCTACACCTTC; CDR3: CASYRPGSPLYGYTF
V: TRBV5-1; size: .; J: TRBJ2-7; D: TRBD1; DNA: TGCGCCAGCAGCTGGGACAGCCGCGCCTACGAGCAGTACTTC; CDR3: CASSWDSRAYEQYF
V: TRBV7-9; size: .; J: TRBJ1-3; D: .; DNA: TGTGCCAGCAGCTTAACAGTCTCTGGAAACACCATATATTTT; CDR3: CASSLTVSGNTIYF
V: TRBV2; size: .; J: TRBJ2-1; D: TRBD1; DNA: TGTGCCAGCAGTGGGGACAGGGGATTGCGTGAGCAGTTCTTC; CDR3: CASSGDRGLREQFF
V: TRBV27; size: once; J: TRBJ1-5; D: .; DNA: TGTGCCAGCAGTTTGCTAGGGGGGGCTGAGCCCCAGCATTTT; CDR3: CASSLLGGAEPQHF